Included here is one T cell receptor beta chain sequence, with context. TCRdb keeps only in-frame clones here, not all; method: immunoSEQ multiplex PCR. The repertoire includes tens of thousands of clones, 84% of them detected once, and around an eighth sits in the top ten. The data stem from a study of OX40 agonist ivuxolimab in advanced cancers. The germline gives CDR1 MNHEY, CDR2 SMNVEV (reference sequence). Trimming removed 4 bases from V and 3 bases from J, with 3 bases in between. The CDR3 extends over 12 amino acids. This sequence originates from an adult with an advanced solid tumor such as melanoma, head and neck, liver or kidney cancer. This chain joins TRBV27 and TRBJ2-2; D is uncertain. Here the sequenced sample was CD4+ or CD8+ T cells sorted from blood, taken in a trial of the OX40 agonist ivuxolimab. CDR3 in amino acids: CASSWYTGELFF. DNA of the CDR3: TGTGCCAGCAGTTGGTACACCGGGGAGCTGTTTTTT.